This T cell receptor beta chain was retrieved from a study of OX40 agonist ivuxolimab in advanced cancers. Data came from immunoSEQ multiplex PCR; TCRdb stores just in-frame clones and leaves some out. The table lists about 29,000 clones, around 79% of them singletons. V gave up 7 bases and J gave up 6 bases; unmatched junction bases: 12. The germline V gene encodes CDR1 SEHNR and CDR2 FQNEAQ (reference sequence). This CDR3 has 15 amino acids. Within the sample, this clone is medium-sized. The sequences come from CD4+ or CD8+ T cells sorted from blood, collected in a trial of the OX40 agonist ivuxolimab. This chain joins TRBV7-9 and TRBJ2-3, with TRBD1 matching over 8 bases. The clonotype was recovered from an adult with an advanced solid tumor such as melanoma, head and neck, liver or kidney cancer. CDR3 in DNA: TGTGCCAGCACCAAAGAGGGACAGGCGGGGGATACGCAGTATTTT. Translating it yields CASTKEGQAGDTQYF.